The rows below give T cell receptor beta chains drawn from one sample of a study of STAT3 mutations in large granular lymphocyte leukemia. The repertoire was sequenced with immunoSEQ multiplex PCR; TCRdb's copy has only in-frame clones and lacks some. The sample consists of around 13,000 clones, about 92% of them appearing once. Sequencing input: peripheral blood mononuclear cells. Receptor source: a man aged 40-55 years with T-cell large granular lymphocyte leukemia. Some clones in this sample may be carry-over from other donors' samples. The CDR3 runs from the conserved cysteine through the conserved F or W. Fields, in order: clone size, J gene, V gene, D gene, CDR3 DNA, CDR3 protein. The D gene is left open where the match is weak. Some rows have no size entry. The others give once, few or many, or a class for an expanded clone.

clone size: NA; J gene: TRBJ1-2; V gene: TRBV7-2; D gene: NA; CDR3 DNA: TGTGCCAGCAGCCCCCAACTCGACCCAGGGGCCTTTCACACCTTC; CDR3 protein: CASSPQLDPGAFHTF
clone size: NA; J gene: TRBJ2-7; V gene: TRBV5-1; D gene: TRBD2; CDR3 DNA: TGCGCCAGCAGCCACAAGTCGGGACTAGACCCTAGGAGCTCCTACGAGCAGTACTTC; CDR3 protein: CASSHKSGLDPRSSYEQYF
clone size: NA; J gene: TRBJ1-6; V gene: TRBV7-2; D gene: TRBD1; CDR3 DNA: TGTGCCAGCAGCTCAGAGGGACAGCCTTATAATTCACCCCTCCACTTT; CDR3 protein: CASSSEGQPYNSPLHF
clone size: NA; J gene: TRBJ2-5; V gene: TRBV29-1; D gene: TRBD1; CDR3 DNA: TGCAGCGTTGAAGGTACTGACAGGGGCCAAGAGACCCAGTACTTC; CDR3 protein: CSVEGTDRGQETQYF
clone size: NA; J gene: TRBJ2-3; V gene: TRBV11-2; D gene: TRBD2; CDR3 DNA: TGTGCCAGCAGGGAGAGCGGGGGGGCCTTTGTAGATACGCAGTATTTT; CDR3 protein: CASRESGGAFVDTQYF
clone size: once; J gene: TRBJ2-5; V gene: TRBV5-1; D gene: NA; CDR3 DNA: TGCGCCAGCAGCTTGTGGCGACAGGCGCAAGAGACCCAGTACTTC; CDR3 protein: CASSLWRQAQETQYF
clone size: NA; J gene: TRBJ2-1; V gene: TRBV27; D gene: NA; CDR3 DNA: TGTGCCAGCAGAGGAATCCCGGACGGGAATGAGCAGTTCTTC; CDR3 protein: CASRGIPDGNEQFF
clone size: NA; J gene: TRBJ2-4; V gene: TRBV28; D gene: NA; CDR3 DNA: TGTGCCAGCAGTTTAATTTCAGGGCTCAAAAACATTCAGTACTTC; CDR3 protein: CASSLISGLKNIQYF
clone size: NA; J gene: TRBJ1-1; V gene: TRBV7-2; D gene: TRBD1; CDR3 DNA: TGTGCCAGCAGCCCGGGACAGGGCCCCCCTGAAGCTTTCTTT; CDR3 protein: CASSPGQGPPEAFF
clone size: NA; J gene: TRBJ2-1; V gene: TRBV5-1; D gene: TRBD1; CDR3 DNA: TGCGCCAGCAGCTTGGGGACAGGTTACAATGAGCAGTTCTTC; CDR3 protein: CASSLGTGYNEQFF
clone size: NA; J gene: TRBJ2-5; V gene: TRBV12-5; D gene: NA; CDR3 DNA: TGTGCTAGTGGTTACGGTCTCTACCAAGAGACCCAGTACTTC; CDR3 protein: CASGYGLYQETQYF
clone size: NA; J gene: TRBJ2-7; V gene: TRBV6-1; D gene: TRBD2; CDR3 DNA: TGTGCCAGCAGTGAGGGCGCCCTAGCGGGGGATCCCTACGAGCAGTACTTC; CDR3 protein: CASSEGALAGDPYEQYF
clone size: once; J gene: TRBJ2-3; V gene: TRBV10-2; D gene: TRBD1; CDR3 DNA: TGCGCCAGCCGACAGGGGGGGGATACGCAGTATTTT; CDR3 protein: CASRQGGDTQYF
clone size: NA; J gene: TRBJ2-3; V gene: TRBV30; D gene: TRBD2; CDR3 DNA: TGTGCCTGGAGTGGCATGGGACTAGCGGGGGCTGACGGGGATACGCAGTATTTT; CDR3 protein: CAWSGMGLAGADGDTQYF
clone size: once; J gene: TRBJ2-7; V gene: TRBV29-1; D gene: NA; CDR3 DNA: TGCAGCGTTGCGGTCGGGCAGGGCGCATACGAGCAGTACTTC; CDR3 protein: CSVAVGQGAYEQYF
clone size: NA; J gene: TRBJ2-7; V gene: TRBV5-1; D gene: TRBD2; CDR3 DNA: TGCGCCAGCAGCCCGGGGGAGGGCTACGAGCAGTACTTC; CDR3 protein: CASSPGEGYEQYF
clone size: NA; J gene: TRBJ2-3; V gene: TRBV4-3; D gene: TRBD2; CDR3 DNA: TGCGCCAGCCGACCGGGACTAGCGGAAACAGATACGCAGTATTTT; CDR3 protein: CASRPGLAETDTQYF
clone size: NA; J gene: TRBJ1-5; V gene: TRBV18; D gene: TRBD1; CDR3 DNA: TGTGCCAGCTCAGCGCGGGACAGGGGTACCCAGCCCCAGCATTTT; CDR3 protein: CASSARDRGTQPQHF
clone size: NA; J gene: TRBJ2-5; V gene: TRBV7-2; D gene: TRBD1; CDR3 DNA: TGTGCCAGCAGCGAGGGACAGCTCCAAGAGACCCAGTACTTC; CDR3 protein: CASSEGQLQETQYF
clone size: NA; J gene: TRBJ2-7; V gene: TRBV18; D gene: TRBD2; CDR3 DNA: TGTGCCAGCTCACGAACTAGCGGGGGCCCCTACGAGCAGTACTTC; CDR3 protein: CASSRTSGGPYEQYF
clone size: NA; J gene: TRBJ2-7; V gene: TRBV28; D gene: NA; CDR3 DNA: TGTGCCAGCAGTTCAGGGGGGGCGCGGAGCTACGAGCAGTACTTC; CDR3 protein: CASSSGGARSYEQYF
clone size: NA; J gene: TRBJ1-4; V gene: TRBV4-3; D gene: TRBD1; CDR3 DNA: TGCGCCAGCAGCCAAGGCGACAGGGAGGGAGAAAAACTGTTTTTT; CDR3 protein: CASSQGDREGEKLFF
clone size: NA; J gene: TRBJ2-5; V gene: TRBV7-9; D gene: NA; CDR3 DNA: TGTGCCAGCAGCCCTGTGGGGGGGCAGGGGGAGACCCAGTACTTC; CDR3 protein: CASSPVGGQGETQYF
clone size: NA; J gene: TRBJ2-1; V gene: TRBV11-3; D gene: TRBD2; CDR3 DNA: TGTGCCAGCAGCCGCGACGGGACTAGCGGGGGGGGAAAGCAGTTCTTC; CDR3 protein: CASSRDGTSGGGKQFF
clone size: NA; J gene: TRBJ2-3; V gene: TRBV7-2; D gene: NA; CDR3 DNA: TGTGCCAGCAGCTTAGCGACTAATTCAGATACGCAGTATTTT; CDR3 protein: CASSLATNSDTQYF
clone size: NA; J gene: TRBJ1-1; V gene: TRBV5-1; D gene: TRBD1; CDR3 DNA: TGCGCCAGCAGCTCCGGGTGGACAGGGGATACTGAAGCTTTCTTT; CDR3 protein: CASSSGWTGDTEAFF
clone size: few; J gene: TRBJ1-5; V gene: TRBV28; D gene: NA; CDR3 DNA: TGTGCCAGCAGCCACGGACGTAACAATCAGCCCCAGCATTTT; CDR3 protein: CASSHGRNNQPQHF
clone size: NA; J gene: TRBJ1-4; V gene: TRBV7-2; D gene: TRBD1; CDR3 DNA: TGTGCCAGCAGCCGACAGGGAGCAACTAATGAAAAACTGTTTTTT; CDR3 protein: CASSRQGATNEKLFF
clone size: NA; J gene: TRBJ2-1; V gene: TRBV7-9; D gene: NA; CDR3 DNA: TGTGCCAGCAGCTTAATGGGGCCCTACAATGAGCAGTTCTTC; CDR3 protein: CASSLMGPYNEQFF
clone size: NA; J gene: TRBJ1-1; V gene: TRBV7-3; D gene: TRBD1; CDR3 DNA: TGTGCCAGCAGCTTAGGAGGGACAGGGCTCACTGAAGCTTTCTTT; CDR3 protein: CASSLGGTGLTEAFF
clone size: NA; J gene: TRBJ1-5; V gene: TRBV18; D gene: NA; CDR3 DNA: TGTGCCAGCTCACCATCGCCCGGCACTAGCAATCAGCCCCAGCATTTT; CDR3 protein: CASSPSPGTSNQPQHF
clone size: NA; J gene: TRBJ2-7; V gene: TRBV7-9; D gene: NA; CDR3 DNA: TGTGCCAGCCCGGATCCCTACGAGCAGTACTTC; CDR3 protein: CASPDPYEQYF
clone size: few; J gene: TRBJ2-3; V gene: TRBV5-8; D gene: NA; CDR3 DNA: TGTGCCAGCAGCCTTAGCGGTGGCACAGATACGCAGTATTTT; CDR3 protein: CASSLSGGTDTQYF
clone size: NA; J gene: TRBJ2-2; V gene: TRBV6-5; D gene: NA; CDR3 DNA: TGTGCCGTCCGGACAGCTAAGTATGCCGGGGAGCTGTTTTTT; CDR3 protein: CAVRTAKYAGELFF
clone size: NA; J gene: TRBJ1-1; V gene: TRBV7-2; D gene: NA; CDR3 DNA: TGTGCCAGCAGCTACCGAGGGGGAAGCACTGAAGCTTTCTTT; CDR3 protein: CASSYRGGSTEAFF